Detailed here is one TCR beta chain. This sample also contains other DNA sequences that code for the same CDR3. The data are from a study of shared clonotypes between healthy human individuals. This CDR3 contains 13 residues. V was trimmed by 0 bases and J by 1 base, leaving 4 bases between them. Germline CDR1 SGHRS, CDR2 YFSETQ. Assay used: immunoSEQ multiplex PCR; TCRdb lists only in-frame clones, some missing. This sample has fewer than 2.5 million clones, with roughly 93% found just once. Source material: naive CD4+ T cells from PBMCs. Subset indicated: CD45RA+ positively selected. The source is a man aged 18 to 35 in good health. Some clones in this sample may be carry-over from other donors' samples. V is TRBV5-1 and J is TRBJ2-5, with D hard to call. The CDR3 here is CASSLVPQETQYF. The CDR3 region has the DNA TGCGCCAGCAGCTTGGTGCCCCAAGAGACCCAGTACTTC.